The clone carrying this T cell receptor (beta chain) was counted between two and nine times. Germline V lookup: CDR1 MNHNS, CDR2 SASEGT. The ends were cut back, 7 bases at V and 4 bases at J, with 16 bases in the middle. The CDR3 has 14 amino acids. Unique molecular identifiers were incorporated into the prepared TCRbeta library. From the PCR reads, TCRdb called clonotypes with MiXCR, one entry per CDR3 protein. Here the sample spans nearly 350,000 distinct CDR3 sequences, about 17% being singletons. The data were taken from a study of T-cell reconstitution after alpha-beta-depleted transplantation in children.

The source of this sequence is a male patient under 10 years old who had a stem cell transplant for acute lymphoblastic leukemia, so the T cells may come from the graft donor. The V call is TRBV6-1, the J call TRBJ1-1; D is possibly TRBD1 (6 bases). The source material was PBMCs, mostly from graft donor cells, sampled 360 days after TCRalphabeta/CD19-depleted stem cell transplant. The DNA for the CDR3 is TGTGCCAGCACACTTAGGGGGGTGAGCACTGAAGCTTTCTTT. Protein sequence: CASTLRGVSTEAFF.